A selection of T cell receptor beta chains follows, all from one sample in a study of cytomegalovirus exposure and HLA in healthy donors. Assay used: immunoSEQ multiplex PCR; TCRdb lists only in-frame clones, some missing. Of around 150,000 clones in the sample, 65% to 80% are singletons; the top ten hold roughly 2%. The sequencing input was PBMCs. These receptors all come from a female donor in good health and CMV-seronegative. The CDR3 runs from the conserved cysteine through the conserved F or W. A D gene is named only where the DNA matches it firmly. A row's size may be missing; if present it is once, few, many or a size class.

abundance: few; d_gene: TRBD2; v_gene: TRBV6-4; j_gene: TRBJ2-3; CDR3nt: TGTGCCAGCACGCCTAGCGGGAGACTGTATTTT; CDR3aa: CASTPSGRLYF
abundance: -; d_gene: TRBD1; v_gene: TRBV7-9; j_gene: TRBJ1-3; CDR3nt: TGTGCCAGCAGCCCGAGGACAGGGGCTGGAAACACCATATATTTT; CDR3aa: CASSPRTGAGNTIYF
abundance: -; d_gene: TRBD1; v_gene: TRBV19; j_gene: TRBJ2-7; CDR3nt: TGTGCCAGTACCACAGGACAGGGGTCCTACGAGCAGTACTTC; CDR3aa: CASTTGQGSYEQYF
abundance: -; d_gene: -; v_gene: TRBV7-9; j_gene: TRBJ1-4; CDR3nt: TGTGCCAGCAGCTTAGGGGGAGAAGAGGAAAAACTGTTTTTT; CDR3aa: CASSLGGEEEKLFF
abundance: -; d_gene: TRBD1; v_gene: TRBV6-1; j_gene: TRBJ1-1; CDR3nt: TGTGCCAGCAGTGGCCCGGGACAGGGGGCTAAGAACACTGAAGCTTTCTTT; CDR3aa: CASSGPGQGAKNTEAFF
abundance: once; d_gene: TRBD1; v_gene: TRBV7-2; j_gene: TRBJ2-5; CDR3nt: TGTGCCAGCAGCCGCGACAGGGCCGAGACCCAGTACTTC; CDR3aa: CASSRDRAETQYF
abundance: -; d_gene: TRBD2; v_gene: TRBV7-3; j_gene: TRBJ2-2; CDR3nt: TGTGCCAGCAGCTCTAGCGGGGGAGAGACCGGGGAGCTGTTTTTT; CDR3aa: CASSSSGGETGELFF
abundance: -; d_gene: TRBD1; v_gene: TRBV7-8; j_gene: TRBJ1-5; CDR3nt: TGTGCCAGCAGCTTAAGGGGGCAGATGTTTAGCAATCAGCCCCAGCATTTT; CDR3aa: CASSLRGQMFSNQPQHF
abundance: -; d_gene: -; v_gene: TRBV30; j_gene: TRBJ2-4; CDR3nt: TGTGCCTGGAGCGCCTCACCGGGACTTGACATTCAGTACTTC; CDR3aa: CAWSASPGLDIQYF
abundance: -; d_gene: TRBD1; v_gene: TRBV9; j_gene: TRBJ2-3; CDR3nt: TGTGCCAGCAGCGTGGCCGGACAGGGGAGCACAGATACGCAGTATTTT; CDR3aa: CASSVAGQGSTDTQYF
abundance: -; d_gene: -; v_gene: TRBV21-1; j_gene: TRBJ2-3; CDR3nt: TGTGCCAGCAGCAAACTAGCGGGGGGGCCAGATACGCAGTATTTT; CDR3aa: CASSKLAGGPDTQYF
abundance: -; d_gene: -; v_gene: TRBV4-1; j_gene: TRBJ2-2; CDR3nt: TGCGCCAGCAGCCAAGACAGAAACACCGGGGAGCTGTTTTTT; CDR3aa: CASSQDRNTGELFF
abundance: -; d_gene: TRBD1; v_gene: TRBV5-1; j_gene: TRBJ1-6; CDR3nt: TGCGCCAGCAGCTTGCAGGCAGGGGGCGCAAACTCACCCCTCCACTTT; CDR3aa: CASSLQAGGANSPLHF
abundance: -; d_gene: TRBD1; v_gene: TRBV2; j_gene: TRBJ2-1; CDR3nt: TGTGCCAGCAGGACAGGGGGCTCCTACAATGAGCAGTTCTTC; CDR3aa: CASRTGGSYNEQFF
abundance: -; d_gene: TRBD1; v_gene: TRBV27; j_gene: TRBJ1-3; CDR3nt: TGTGCCAGCGACAGGGACCCTGGAAACACCATATATTTT; CDR3aa: CASDRDPGNTIYF
abundance: few; d_gene: -; v_gene: TRBV4-1; j_gene: TRBJ1-2; CDR3nt: TGCGCCAGCAGACAAGAAGGACAGAGCTATGGCTACACCTTC; CDR3aa: CASRQEGQSYGYTF
abundance: -; d_gene: -; v_gene: TRBV6-6; j_gene: TRBJ2-2; CDR3nt: TGTGCCAGCAGTTCCTACAGGGACGGGGAGCTGTTTTTT; CDR3aa: CASSSYRDGELFF
abundance: -; d_gene: TRBD1; v_gene: TRBV7-6; j_gene: TRBJ1-4; CDR3nt: TGTGCCAGCAGCTTAGGGACAGGGGGAATTGAAAAACTGTTTTTT; CDR3aa: CASSLGTGGIEKLFF
abundance: -; d_gene: -; v_gene: TRBV5-1; j_gene: TRBJ2-1; CDR3nt: TGCGCCAGCAGTCCCGTAGGGGGCTACAATGAGCAGTTCTTC; CDR3aa: CASSPVGGYNEQFF
abundance: few; d_gene: -; v_gene: TRBV15; j_gene: TRBJ2-7; CDR3nt: TGTGCCATCAGCAGTCTAGACTCCTACGAGCAGTACTTC; CDR3aa: CAISSLDSYEQYF
abundance: -; d_gene: TRBD1; v_gene: TRBV19; j_gene: TRBJ1-5; CDR3nt: TGTGCCAGTAGTATAGAATTTACAGGGGCCCCTTATAGCAATCAGCCCCAGCATTTT; CDR3aa: CASSIEFTGAPYSNQPQHF
abundance: once; d_gene: -; v_gene: TRBV5-6; j_gene: TRBJ2-5; CDR3nt: TGTGCCAGCAGCTTGGGGGGGGGCCCGGCGGCCCAGTACTTC; CDR3aa: CASSLGGGPAAQYF
abundance: -; d_gene: -; v_gene: TRBV9; j_gene: TRBJ1-5; CDR3nt: TGTGCCAGCAGCGTAGCACCCGGTCAGCCCCAGCATTTT; CDR3aa: CASSVAPGQPQHF